Listed here are 23 T cell receptor beta chains from one sample, sequenced in a study of PD-1 blockade in classical Hodgkin lymphoma. Using immunoSEQ multiplex PCR, the repertoire was profiled, and TCRdb retains in-frame clones only, with some absent. Among 13,000 to 15,000 clones listed, roughly 80% were seen once. Stated time point: cycle 4 day 1 (C4D1), after 6 weeks of nivolumab. Brentuximab vedotin exposure varied, and every patient relapsed after autologous stem cell transplantation. The sequenced sample was peripheral blood mononuclear cells (PBMCs), obtained before the fourth cycle of nivolumab. The origin of the receptors is a human donor with classical Hodgkin lymphoma.

V is TRBV30 and J is TRBJ2-5, with D possibly TRBD1 on 5 matching bases. Germline assignment: CDR1 GTSNPN and CDR2 SVGIG (reference sequence). V lost 5 bases, J lost 3 bases, and 19 bases lay in between. The CDR3 runs 15 residues. The CDR3 sequence is CAWAPGMLREETQYF. CDR3 coding DNA: TGTGCCTGGGCTCCAGGGATGTTACGGGAAGAGACCCAGTACTTC.

The genes are TRBV10-1 and TRBJ1-4; D is uncertain. The CDR3 runs 16 residues. Trimming left V 4 bases short and J 3 bases short, with 15 bases between. From germline, CDR1 is WNHNN and CDR2 SYGVQD (reference sequence). CDR3 residues: CASSGLESVANEKLFF. The CDR3 DNA reads as TGCGCCAGCAGTGGACTCGAGTCGGTAGCTAATGAAAAACTGTTTTTT.

V and J are TRBV6-5 and TRBJ1-2; a possible D gene is TRBD1 (5 bases). There are 12 residues in the CDR3. V was trimmed by 7 bases and J by 5 bases, leaving 11 bases between them. In germline, CDR1 is MNHEY, CDR2 SVGAGI. CDR3: CASTQAGYGYTF. The CDR3 DNA follows: TGTGCCAGCACCCAAGCAGGGTATGGCTACACCTTC.

J is TRBJ2-7 and V is TRBV7-3; the D gene is possibly TRBD2 (5 bases). CDR1 and CDR2 (germline): SGHTA, FQGTGA. The germline V and J ends were trimmed by 3 bases and 5 bases, with 14 bases remaining between them. The CDR3 loop spans 14 amino acids. The DNA for the CDR3 is TGTGCCAGCAGCTTCGGGGTCGTTAACGACGAGCAGTACTTC. Its translation: CASSFGVVNDEQYF.

This chain uses TRBV27 with TRBJ2-1; 10 positions match TRBD2. The CDR3 sequence is 20 residues long. Germline values: CDR1 MNHEY, CDR2 SMNVEV (reference sequence). The J segment lost 5 bases and the V segment lost 5 bases, leaving 21 bases of the junction unmatched. The chain's CDR3 is CASSGRSQRGGFFINNEQFF. As DNA, the CDR3 is TGTGCCAGCAGTGGCCGATCCCAGCGGGGGGGTTTCTTTATTAACAATGAGCAGTTCTTC.

The gene calls are TRBV4-2 and TRBJ1-4; D remains ambiguous. Germline lookup yields CDR1 LGHNA and CDR2 YNFKEQ. This CDR3 spans 15 amino acids. V gave up 0 bases and J gave up 8 bases, with 13 bases separating them. CDR3 nucleotides: TGTGCCAGCAGCCAAGATAGGAATGGAGTCGAAAAACTGTTTTTT. Protein: CASSQDRNGVEKLFF.

This clone has just a few counts. Within the sample, other DNA sequences also encode this same CDR3. CDR3 protein: CASSRPGQGNEQFF. The CDR3 nucleotides read TGTGCCAGCAGCCGGCCAGGACAGGGCAATGAGCAGTTCTTC. The chain links TRBV7-2 to TRBJ2-1; 8 bases line up with TRBD1. The ends lost 5 bases at V and 6 bases at J; junction bases unmatched: 6. CDR1 SGHTA and CDR2 FQGNSA come from the germline V gene. The CDR3 has 14 amino acids. The complete variable domain, with remaining parts taken from reference TRBV7-2 and TRBJ2-1, reads GAGVSQSPSNKVTEKGKDVELRCDPISGHTALYWYRQSLGQGLEFLIYFQGNSAPDKSGLPSDRFSAERTGGSVSTLTIQRTQQEDSAVYLCASSRPGQGNEQFFGPGTRLTVL.

This rearrangement joins TRBV28 to TRBJ2-3; D ambiguous. The length of the CDR3 is 13 residues. Per germline, CDR1 MDHEN and CDR2 SYDVKM. V was trimmed by 6 bases and J by 2 bases, leaving 9 bases between them. In DNA form, the CDR3 reads TGTGCCAGCAGCCAACTCGACACAGATACGCAGTATTTT. Its translation: CASSQLDTDTQYF.

The rearrangement links TRBV20-1 to TRBJ1-2, with D uncertain. The CDR3 is 11 residues long. V was pared by 4 bases and J by 6 bases, with 9 bases between. Germline V lookup: CDR1 DFQATT, CDR2 SNEGSKA (reference sequence). The CDR3 here is CSAMEDDGYTF. The CDR3, as DNA: TGCAGTGCTATGGAAGATGATGGCTACACCTTC.

This clone was counted between two and nine times. The chain couples TRBV6-1 to TRBJ1-3; D is unclear. Per the germline V gene, CDR1 is MNHNS and CDR2 is SASEGT. V was clipped by 6 bases and J by 4 bases, with 16 bases between them. The CDR3 spans 15 residues. The CDR3 reads CASSENPTGGNTIYF. CDR3 bases: TGTGCCAGCAGCGAAAATCCCACGGGGGGAAACACCATATATTTT.

The chain couples TRBV28 to TRBJ1-2; 7 positions match TRBD1. CDR3 length equals 14 residues. Per the germline V gene, CDR1 is MDHEN and CDR2 is SYDVKM. V gave up 4 bases and J gave up 7 bases; unmatched junction bases: 9. Here the CDR3 reads CASSSRGGLGGYTF. For the CDR3, the DNA is TGTGCCAGCAGTTCCCGAGGGGGCTTGGGTGGCTACACCTTC.

The rearrangement joins TRBV5-6 to TRBJ1-2; D remains unclear. CDR1 SGHDT and CDR2 YYEEEE come from the germline V gene. The length of the CDR3 is 13 residues. Trimming left V 0 bases short and J 8 bases short, with 11 bases between. The CDR3 sequence: CASSLAAVGGYTF. CDR3 in DNA: TGTGCCAGCAGCTTGGCGGCAGTGGGAGGCTACACCTTC.

The chain couples TRBV19 to TRBJ2-1, with 10 positions matching TRBD2. The germline gives CDR1 LNHDA, CDR2 SQIVND (reference sequence). Trimming removed 3 bases from V and 4 bases from J; junction bases left unmatched: 3. This CDR3 has 15 amino acids. CDR3 nucleotide sequence: TGTGCCAGTAGTATTAGTAGCGGGGGGTACAATGAGCAGTTCTTC. Protein sequence: CASSISSGGYNEQFF. The complete variable domain, with remaining parts taken from reference TRBV19 and TRBJ2-1, reads DGGITQSPKYLFRKEGQNVTLSCEQNLNHDAMYWYRQDPGQGLRLIYYSQIVNDFQKGDIAEGYSVSREKKESFPLTVTSAQKNPTAFYLCASSISSGGYNEQFFGPGTRLTVL.

The chain recombines TRBV7-2 with TRBJ2-3; D perhaps matches TRBD1 (5 bases). Germline CDR1 reads SGHTA; CDR2 reads FQGNSA. This CDR3 has 18 residues. Trimming stripped 3 bases from V and 0 bases from J, with 19 bases between. CDR3: CASSLVPGHVSSTDTQYF. The CDR3 region has the DNA TGTGCCAGCAGCTTGGTCCCTGGACACGTTTCAAGCACAGATACGCAGTATTTT.

The CDR3 nucleotides are TGTGCCAGCAGCTTTGGCCAGGCTACCTACGAGCAGTACTTC. This translates into CASSFGQATYEQYF. This sequence joins TRBV7-9 and TRBJ2-7, with D unresolved. Germline-derived CDR1 and CDR2 are SEHNR and FQNEAQ (reference sequence). Trimming stripped 3 bases from V and 2 bases from J, with 11 bases between. This CDR3 has 14 residues.

The chain combines TRBV6-5 with TRBJ2-7, with 10 bases identical to TRBD2. From germline, CDR1 is MNHEY and CDR2 SVGAGI. The CDR3 extends over 14 amino acids. J lost 1 base, V lost 8 bases, and 5 bases had no gene match. In nucleotides, the CDR3 is TGTGCCAGCCGAGGTAGCGGGGGGTCCTACGAGCAGTACTTC. This gives the protein CASRGSGGSYEQYF.

The J gene is TRBJ2-2, the V gene TRBV5-6, with D possibly matching TRBD2 (6 bases). CDR3 length: 19 residues. The germline CDR1 and CDR2 sequences are SGHDT and YYEEEE. V lost 1 base, J lost 1 base, and 20 bases lay in between. CDR3 DNA sequence: TGTGCCAGCAGCTTGTTCTCCGGTTGGGGGGTAAGGAACACCGGGGAGCTGTTTTTT. Translating gives CASSLFSGWGVRNTGELFF.

J is TRBJ1-1 and V is TRBV28, with TRBD1 as a possible D gene (5 bases). V shed 0 bases and J shed 11 bases, with 7 bases lying between them. From germline, CDR1 is MDHEN and CDR2 SYDVKM. This CDR3 is built from 11 residues. CDR3 in DNA: TGTGCCAGCAGTTTATGGGGGGATGCTTTCTTT. Amino acid sequence: CASSLWGDAFF.

The chain is built from TRBV4-1 and TRBJ2-5; D is possibly TRBD2 (5 bases). Germline CDR1 reads MGHRA; CDR2 reads YSYEKL. With 4 bases removed from V and 1 base from J, the gap between germline ends came to 31 bases. The CDR3 runs 21 residues. CDR3 bases: TGCGCCAGCAGCCTGTTATTCGGAGGACCCCCCCTGGTAATTTTCCAAGAGACCCAGTACTTC. Translated, it gives CASSLLFGGPPLVIFQETQYF.

The chain couples TRBV15 to TRBJ2-4; a weak D match, TRBD2 (5 bases). With 8 bases removed from V and 2 bases from J, the gap between germline ends came to 13 bases. In germline, CDR1 is LNHNV, CDR2 YYDKDF (reference sequence). The CDR3 totals 14 residues. As DNA, the CDR3 is TGTGCCACCCGGGGAACGGGGTCCAAAAACATTCAGTACTTC. Protein: CATRGTGSKNIQYF. The variable domain in full, completed from reference TRBV15 and TRBJ2-4, reads DAMVIQNPRYQVTQFGKPVTLSCSQTLNHNVMYWYQQKSSQAPKLLFHYYDKDFNNEADTPDNFQSRRPNTSFCFLDIRSPGLGDTAMYLCATRGTGSKNIQYFGAGTRLSVL.

CDR3 coding DNA: TGTGCCAGCAGCTTAGGGGGCTCCGGAAACACCATATATTTT. Translation: CASSLGGSGNTIYF. V is TRBV7-2 and J is TRBJ1-3; a weak D match, TRBD1 (5 bases). The germline V gene has CDR1 SGHTA and CDR2 FQGNSA. The CDR3 spans 14 residues. V was shortened by 1 base and J by 4 bases, with 8 bases between the two germline ends.

V usage is TRBV7-3 and J usage is TRBJ2-3; 15 positions agree with TRBD2. V shed 5 bases, J shed 3 bases, and the junction held 3 bases outside the gene matches. From germline, CDR1 is SGHTA and CDR2 FQGTGA. This CDR3 spans 16 amino acids. The CDR3 region has the DNA TGTGCCAGCAGCCTCGGGACTAGCGGGGGGACAGATACGCAGTATTTT. Amino acid sequence: CASSLGTSGGTDTQYF.

The V call is TRBV15, the J call TRBJ1-5; D call uncertain. V was cut by 0 bases and J by 4 bases, with 10 bases left in between. From germline, CDR1 is LNHNV and CDR2 YYDKDF (reference sequence). There are 15 residues in the CDR3. The CDR3 is CATSRDRSRNQPQHF. The CDR3 coding sequence is TGTGCCACCAGCAGAGATCGTAGTAGAAATCAGCCCCAGCATTTT. The whole variable domain, filled in from reference TRBV15 and TRBJ1-5, reads DAMVIQNPRYQVTQFGKPVTLSCSQTLNHNVMYWYQQKSSQAPKLLFHYYDKDFNNEADTPDNFQSRRPNTSFCFLDIRSPGLGDTAMYLCATSRDRSRNQPQHFGDGTRLSIL.